The subject of this entry is one T cell receptor beta chain. The antigen remains undetermined. The data stem from a study of OX40 agonist ivuxolimab in advanced cancers. Study information: The drug used for patients, ivuxolimab, was an agonistic anti-OX40 (CD134) antibody. Three patients showed partial responses: one hepatocellular carcinoma and two cutaneous melanoma cases.

CDR3 length equals 13 residues. Germline V CDR1 and CDR2: MGHRA, YSYEKL. The ends were cut back, 4 bases at V and 0 bases at J, with 7 bases in the middle. Data came from immunoSEQ multiplex PCR; TCRdb stores just in-frame clones and leaves some out. Counted here are 100,000 or so clones, approximately 95% occurring once; the ten biggest clones make up 2%. Study-wide results and caveats: Within 6 weeks, CD4+ and CD8+ blood T cells expanded clonally at 0.1 to 3.0 mg/kg. CD8+ T cells averaged more expanded clones than CD4+.

The chain combines TRBV4-1 with TRBJ2-7, with no clear D. This clonotype was sampled from an adult with an advanced solid tumor such as melanoma, head and neck, liver or kidney cancer. The specimen comprised CD4+ or CD8+ T cells sorted from blood, sampled in a trial of the OX40 agonist ivuxolimab. CDR3 protein: CASSLKASYEQYF. The CDR3 region has the DNA TGCGCCAGCAGCCTGAAGGCCTCCTACGAGCAGTACTTC.